This T cell receptor (beta chain) emerged from a study of blood T cell repertoires in COVID-19. Study in general: The samples span acute and convalescent COVID-19 from the United States, Italy and Spain. T cells, B-cell-depleted T cells, or PBMCs provided the cDNA or gDNA that served as material.

The authors' processing: Nucleated cell counts were estimated from reference gene primer amplification. This table comes from immunoSEQ multiplex PCR, and its TCRdb copy is limited to in-frame clones, with some not included. That table is the source of V, J and clone size, and D and trimming were worked out from the DNA. The repertoire has 100,000 or so clones, roughly two thirds of them found once; the top ten carry about 6%. This CDR3 comprises 18 residues. CDR1 is ENHRY, CDR2 SYGVKD, per germline. Trimming took 3 bases from V and 2 from J, leaving 23 bases between them. Sequenced input: peripheral blood. V and J are TRBV10-3 and TRBJ2-7; D is perhaps TRBD2 (6 bases). This TCR came from an elderly man with acute or convalescent COVID-19. In DNA, the CDR3 is TGTGCCATCAGTGACTCCTCGGGGGTTTTAGCGATAACCTACGAGCAGTACTTC. Translating gives CAISDSSGVLAITYEQYF.